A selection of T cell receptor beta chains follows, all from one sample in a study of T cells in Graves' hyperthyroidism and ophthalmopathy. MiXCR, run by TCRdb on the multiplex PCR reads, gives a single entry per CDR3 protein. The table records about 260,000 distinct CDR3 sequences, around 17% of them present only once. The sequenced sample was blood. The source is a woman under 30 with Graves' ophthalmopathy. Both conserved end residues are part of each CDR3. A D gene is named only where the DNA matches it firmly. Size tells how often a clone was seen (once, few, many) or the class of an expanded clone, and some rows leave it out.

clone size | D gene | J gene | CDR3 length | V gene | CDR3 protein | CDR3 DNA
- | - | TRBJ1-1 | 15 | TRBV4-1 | CASSQDLKGWTEAFF | TGCGCCAGCAGCCAAGATCTCAAGGGGTGGACTGAAGCTTTCTTT
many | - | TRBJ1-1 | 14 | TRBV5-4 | CASSDGGGNTEAFF | TGTGCCAGCAGCGATGGGGGTGGGAACACTGAAGCTTTCTTT
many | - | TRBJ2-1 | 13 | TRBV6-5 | CASSYGLRNEQFF | TGTGCCAGCAGTTACGGGCTTAGGAATGAGCAGTTCTTC
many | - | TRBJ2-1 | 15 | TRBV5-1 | CASSLAAGAQGEQFF | TGCGCCAGCAGCTTGGCCGCGGGGGCGCAGGGAGAGCAGTTCTTC
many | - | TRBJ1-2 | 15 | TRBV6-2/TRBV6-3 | CASSYSTGTHRGYTF | TGTGCCAGCAGTTACTCGACCGGGACCCACAGGGGCTACACCTTC
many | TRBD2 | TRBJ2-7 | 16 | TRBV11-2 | CTSSLLLAESSYEQYF | TGTACCAGCAGCTTACTACTAGCGGAAAGCTCCTACGAGCAGTACTTC
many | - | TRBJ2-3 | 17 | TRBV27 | CASSLGLASSGTDTQYF | TGTGCCAGCAGTTTAGGGCTAGCATCCTCAGGCACAGATACGCAGTATTTT
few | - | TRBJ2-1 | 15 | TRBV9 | CASSVAKGYYNEQFF | TGTGCCAGCAGCGTAGCCAAGGGGTACTACAATGAGCAGTTCTTC
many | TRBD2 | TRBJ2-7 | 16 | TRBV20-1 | CSAREVAGGLSYEQYF | TGCAGTGCTAGAGAAGTAGCGGGGGGGCTCTCCTACGAGCAGTACTTC
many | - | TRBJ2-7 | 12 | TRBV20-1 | CSAQRGFEEQYF | TGCAGTGCCCAGAGGGGGTTCGAGGAGCAGTACTTC
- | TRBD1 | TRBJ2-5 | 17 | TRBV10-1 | CASSDPIGQGLGETQYF | TGCGCCAGCAGTGACCCTATCGGACAGGGACTGGGGGAGACCCAGTACTTC
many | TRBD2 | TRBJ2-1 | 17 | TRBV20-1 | CSARGTSGSPGVDEQFF | TGCAGTGCTAGAGGGACTAGCGGGAGTCCGGGGGTAGATGAGCAGTTCTTC
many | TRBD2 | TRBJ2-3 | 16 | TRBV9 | CASSVFLAGPTDTQYF | TGTGCCAGCAGCGTTTTCCTAGCGGGGCCAACAGATACGCAGTATTTT
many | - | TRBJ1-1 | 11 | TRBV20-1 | CSARQGTEAFF | TGCAGTGCTAGACAGGGCACTGAAGCTTTCTTT
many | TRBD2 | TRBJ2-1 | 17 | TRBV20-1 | CSAGLRGVTSSYNEQFF | TGCAGTGCTGGGTTGCGGGGGGTCACTAGCTCCTACAATGAGCAGTTCTTC
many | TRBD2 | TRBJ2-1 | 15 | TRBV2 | CASSESRGGRNEQFF | TGTGCCAGCAGTGAGTCGCGGGGGGGCCGCAATGAGCAGTTCTTC
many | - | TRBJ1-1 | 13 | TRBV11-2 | CASSRQMNTEAFF | TGTGCCAGCAGCCGCCAAATGAACACTGAAGCTTTCTTT
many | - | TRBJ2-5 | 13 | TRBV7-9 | CASSLDGAETQYF | TGTGCCAGCAGCTTAGATGGGGCTGAGACCCAGTACTTC
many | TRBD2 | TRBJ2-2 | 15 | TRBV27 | CASEGTSGSSGELFF | TGTGCCAGCGAGGGGACTAGCGGGAGTTCCGGGGAGCTGTTTTTT
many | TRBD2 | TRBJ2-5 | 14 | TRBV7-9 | CASSSTSGQETQYF | TGTGCCAGCAGCTCGACTAGCGGGCAAGAGACCCAGTACTTC
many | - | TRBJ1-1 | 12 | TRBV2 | CASREGWTEAFF | TGTGCCAGCAGAGAGGGTTGGACTGAAGCTTTCTTT
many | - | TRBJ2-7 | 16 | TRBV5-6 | CASSLFGASSTYEQYF | TGTGCCAGCAGCTTGTTTGGGGCAAGTAGCACCTACGAGCAGTACTTC
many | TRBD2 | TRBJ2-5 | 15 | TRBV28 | CASSYRDYTQETQYF | TGTGCCAGCAGTTACCGGGACTATACACAAGAGACCCAGTACTTC
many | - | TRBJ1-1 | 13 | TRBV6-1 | CASAGAHNTEAFF | TGTGCCAGCGCCGGGGCCCACAACACTGAAGCTTTCTTT
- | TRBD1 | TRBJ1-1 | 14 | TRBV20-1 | CSARSRGTDTEAFF | TGCAGTGCTAGGTCGCGAGGGACAGACACTGAAGCTTTCTTT
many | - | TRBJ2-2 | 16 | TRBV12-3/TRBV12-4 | CASSYRVTANTGELFF | TGTGCCAGCAGTTACAGGGTCACGGCGAACACCGGGGAGCTGTTTTTT
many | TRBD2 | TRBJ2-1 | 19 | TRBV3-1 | CASSQDLGTSGGPNNEQFF | TGTGCCAGCAGCCAAGATCTCGGGACTAGCGGGGGGCCTAACAATGAGCAGTTCTTC
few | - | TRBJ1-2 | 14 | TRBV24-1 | CATSDPREGEGYTF | TGTGCCACCAGTGATCCCCGTGAAGGGGAGGGCTACACCTTC
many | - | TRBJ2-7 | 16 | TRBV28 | CASSPVDSSRFYEQYF | TGTGCCAGCAGCCCAGTGGACAGTTCCCGTTTCTACGAGCAGTACTTC
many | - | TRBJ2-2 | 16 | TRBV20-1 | CSANGLLGPLGGELFF | TGCAGTGCTAACGGACTATTGGGTCCCTTAGGTGGGGAGCTGTTTTTT
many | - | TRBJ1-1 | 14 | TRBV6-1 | CASRGGEWDTEAFF | TGTGCCAGCAGAGGGGGGGAATGGGACACTGAAGCTTTCTTT
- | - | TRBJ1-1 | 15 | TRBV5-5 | CASSFFRAGNTEAFF | TGTGCCAGCAGCTTCTTTCGGGCGGGTAACACTGAAGCTTTCTTT
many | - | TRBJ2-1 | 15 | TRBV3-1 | CASSQVRAGIDEQFF | TGTGCCAGCAGCCAAGTTAGGGCGGGAATCGATGAGCAGTTCTTC
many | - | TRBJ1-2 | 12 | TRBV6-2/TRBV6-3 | CASSYSRYGYTF | TGTGCCAGCAGTTACTCTCGCTATGGCTACACCTTC